What follows are 20 T cell receptor beta chains derived from one specimen sequenced in a study of shared clonotypes between healthy human individuals (dated by TCRdb to about 2020). The library was produced with the immunoSEQ multiplex PCR assay. Here the immuneACCESS table is served through TCRdb, limited to in-frame sequences with V and J called. Missing clones are a known gap in these copies; in checked studies unresolved V genes cover under half, and the rest lacks a known reason. For this sample there are around 2.5 million clones; roughly 93% appear just once. The ten largest clonotypes hold 0.36% of the sample. The sequenced sample was naive CD4+ T cells from PBMCs. The sample's cell subset or site, from its label and the paper: CD45RA+ positively selected. These receptor sequences come from a man younger than 35 in good health. Some clones in this sample may be carry-over from other donors' samples.

This chain joins TRBV5-4 and TRBJ2-6; 7 nucleotides align to TRBD1. The V gene end was trimmed by 7 bases and the J gene end by 0 bases; junction bases not matched to a gene: 4. The CDR3 has 15 residues. Germline V lookup: CDR1 SGHNT, CDR2 YYREEE (reference sequence). The DNA for the CDR3 is TGTGCCAGCGTGACAGGGTCCTCTGGGGCCAACGTCCTGACTTTC. Protein product: CASVTGSSGANVLTF. The variable domain in full, with the rest retrieved from reference TRBV5-4 and TRBJ2-6, is ETGVTQSPTHLIKTRGQQVTLRCSSQSGHNTVSWYQQALGQGPQFIFQYYREEENGRGNFPPRFSGLQFPNYSSELNVNALELDDSALYLCASVTGSSGANVLTFGAGSRLTVL.

The V call is TRBV4-1, the J call TRBJ1-5; D might be TRBD1 (5 bases). The CDR3 covers 19 residues. CDR1 is MGHRA and CDR2 is YSYEKL in the germline V gene. V lost 0 bases, J lost 1 base, and 19 bases lay in between. The CDR3 coding sequence is TGCGCCAGCAGCCAAGATGGGGCAGGGAGGCCCCGAAGCAATCAGCCCCAGCATTTT. It encodes CASSQDGAGRPRSNQPQHF.

On this clone: Other DNA sequences within the sample encode an identical CDR3. The chain is built from TRBV5-4 and TRBJ2-7; a weak D match, TRBD1 (6 bases). V was cut by 5 bases and J by 2 bases, with 8 bases left in between. In germline, CDR1 is SGHNT, CDR2 YYREEE (reference sequence). The CDR3 spans 12 residues. The CDR3 nucleotides read TGTGCCAGCAGTCGGGACACCTACGAGCAGTACTTC. It encodes CASSRDTYEQYF.

This chain uses TRBV2 with TRBJ1-2; 10 bases agree with TRBD1. This CDR3 is 13 amino acids long. From germline, CDR1 is SNHLY and CDR2 FYNNEI. The V gene end was trimmed by 6 bases and the J gene end by 3 bases; junction bases not matched to a gene: 1. The CDR3 spells CASRTGGDYGYTF. The CDR3 bases are TGTGCCAGCAGGACAGGGGGCGACTATGGCTACACCTTC.

The chain joins TRBV5-1 to TRBJ1-6; tentative D call: TRBD1 (6 bases). This CDR3 is 16 amino acids long. Trimming shortened V by 0 bases and J by 4 bases, and 11 bases separated the two germline ends. CDR1 is SGHRS and CDR2 is YFSETQ in the germline V gene. The CDR3 region is CASSLAGQRYNSPLHF. For the CDR3, the DNA is TGCGCCAGCAGCTTGGCCGGACAGAGATATAATTCACCCCTCCACTTT.

The rearrangement links TRBV18 to TRBJ2-3, with 7 bases lining up with TRBD2. Germline CDR1 reads KGHSH; CDR2 reads LQKENI. Germline trimming cut 2 bases from V and 6 bases from J; bases unmatched to any gene: 8. The CDR3 is made up of 15 amino acids. CDR3 in DNA: TGTGCCAGCTCACCAATAGCGGGCCTCCGGGATACGCAGTATTTT. Amino acid sequence: CASSPIAGLRDTQYF.

In DNA form, the CDR3 reads TGTGCCTGGAATCCAGGACAGGGAGGCTCCTATAATTCACCCCTCCACTTT. It specifies CAWNPGQGGSYNSPLHF. This sequence joins TRBV30 and TRBJ1-6; 8 bases are a match to TRBD1. The CDR3 length is 17 residues. After removal of 4 bases from V and 0 bases from J, the junction contained 8 bases not matched to a gene. Germline-derived CDR1 and CDR2 are GTSNPN and SVGIG (reference sequence).

This clone came up a few times. The identical CDR3 is also encoded by other nucleotide sequences in the sample. The V gene is TRBV9, the J gene TRBJ1-1, with D unclear. CDR3 size: 15 residues. V lost 0 bases to trimming and J lost 1 base, with 10 bases between them. CDR1 and CDR2 (germline): SGDLS, YYNGEE. The CDR3 DNA reads TGTGCCAGCAGCGTAGTTGGGCAGACGAACACTGAAGCTTTCTTT. The encoded protein is CASSVVGQTNTEAFF.

This clone was seen a single time. The genes are TRBV9 and TRBJ1-2, with D possibly TRBD1 on 5 matching bases. Between the trimmed V and J ends, which lost 6 bases and 4 bases, there was a span of 16 bases. Germline V gene lookup returns CDR1 SGDLS and CDR2 YYNGEE. The CDR3 is 14 amino acids. This chain's CDR3 is CASTPSGTVYGYTF. DNA of the CDR3: TGTGCCAGCACCCCCTCCGGGACGGTCTATGGCTACACCTTC.

Notes on this clone: This specimen includes other DNA sequences encoding the same CDR3. The chain links TRBV28 to TRBJ2-7; no clear D. The germline gives CDR1 MDHEN, CDR2 SYDVKM. The CDR3 is 13 amino acids. Deletions cut 2 bases from V and 4 bases from J, with 9 bases between. The CDR3 DNA reads as TGTGCCAGCAGTTTAACAGCGTTTTACGAGCAGTACTTC. Translating gives CASSLTAFYEQYF.

This chain connects TRBV9 to TRBJ2-5, with TRBD2 as a possible D gene (5 bases). Trimming cost V 6 bases and J 1 base, with 13 bases left between them. This CDR3 has 14 residues. Germline V gives CDR1 SGDLS, CDR2 YYNGEE. CDR3 DNA sequence: TGTGCCAGCACCTACGGACGGGGCCAAGAGACCCAGTACTTC. This sequence encodes CASTYGRGQETQYF.

The chain carries TRBV6-5 and TRBJ1-2, with D perhaps TRBD1 (5 bases). This CDR3 region has 14 residues. Trimming took 7 bases from V and 3 from J, leaving 15 bases between them. Looked up from germline, CDR1 is MNHEY and CDR2 is SVGAGI. CDR3 bases: TGTGCCAGCACCTCCGGGGGAGGCGACTATGGCTACACCTTC. Its translation is CASTSGGGDYGYTF.

The chain joins TRBV13 to TRBJ1-2, with a weak D call TRBD1 (5 bases). V was pared by 5 bases and J by 10 bases, with 14 bases between. The CDR3 has 12 residues. CDR1 and CDR2 from the germline V gene are PRHDT and FYEKMQ (reference sequence). The CDR3 protein is CASSLRDLNYTF. CDR3 in DNA: TGTGCCAGCAGCCTTAGGGACCTAAACTACACCTTC.

This clone was seen a handful of times. The chain's CDR3 is CAGGQGWQPQHF. The CDR3 DNA follows: TGTGCCGGTGGGCAGGGCTGGCAGCCCCAGCATTTT. The chain employs TRBV28 and TRBJ1-5, with D perhaps matching TRBD1 (5 bases). Germline loops: CDR1 MDHEN, CDR2 SYDVKM. V dropped 11 bases and J dropped 7 bases, with 15 bases sitting between them. The CDR3 is 12 amino acids.

The V and J genes are TRBV27 and TRBJ2-3; 11 bases fit TRBD1. Trimming took 5 bases from V and 10 from J; bases not matched to a gene: 17. The CDR3 is made up of 17 amino acids. The V gene's germline CDR1 is MNHEY and CDR2 SMNVEV (reference sequence). CDR3 sequence reads: CASSPPLGQGERVAQYF. CDR3 DNA: TGTGCCAGCAGTCCGCCCTTGGGACAGGGGGAGAGAGTAGCGCAGTATTTT.

About this clone: The same CDR3 also results from other DNA sequences found in this sample. The chain is built from TRBV7-6 and TRBJ2-7, with 10 bases that match TRBD1. The CDR3 covers 15 residues. Per germline, CDR1 SGHVS and CDR2 FNYEAQ. V trimming: 3 bases; J trimming: 2 bases; junction bases outside the gene matches: 4. The DNA for the CDR3 is TGTGCCAGCAGCTTGGCCGGGACAGGGGCCTACGAGCAGTACTTC. Its translation is CASSLAGTGAYEQYF.

The chain combines TRBV6-6 with TRBJ2-1, with D tentatively TRBD2 (5 bases). The length of the CDR3 is 12 residues. Germline loops: CDR1 MNHNY, CDR2 SVGAGI (reference sequence). The V end lost 2 bases, the J end lost 10 bases, and 9 bases lay between the germline ends. CDR3 sequence: CASSYRAGEQFF. For the CDR3, the DNA is TGTGCCAGCAGTTACCGGGCGGGCGAGCAGTTCTTC.

CDR3 loop: CASSRVRGTDYEQYF. For the CDR3, the DNA is TGTGCCAGCAGCAGGGTCAGGGGGACAGACTACGAGCAGTACTTC. The chain combines TRBV7-2 with TRBJ2-7; the match to TRBD1 covers 7 bases. The CDR3 extends over 15 amino acids. The germline V gene encodes CDR1 SGHTA and CDR2 FQGNSA. J was trimmed by 3 bases and V by 5 bases; bases with no gene match: 10.

The J gene is TRBJ1-2, the V gene TRBV7-9; D is perhaps TRBD1 (5 bases). The germline CDR1 and CDR2 sequences are SEHNR and FQNEAQ (reference sequence). This CDR3 spans 15 amino acids. V was clipped by 0 bases and J by 14 bases, with 22 bases between them. The DNA for the CDR3 is TGTGCCAGCAGCTTAGCGGTCGGGGGACGCCCCAAGTTAACCTTC. Translated, it gives CASSLAVGGRPKLTF. Full variable domain (outside the CDR3, taken from reference TRBV7-9 and TRBJ1-2): DTGVSQNPRHKITKRGQNVTFRCDPISEHNRLYWYRQTLGQGPEFLTYFQNEAQLEKSRLLSDRFSAERPKGSFSTLEIQRTEQGDSAMYLCASSLAVGGRPKLTFGSGTRLTVV.

The rearrangement links TRBV5-1 to TRBJ2-2; D is possibly TRBD2 (5 bases). Deletions cut 3 bases from V and 5 bases from J, with 14 bases between. The CDR3 sequence is 15 residues long. Germline CDR1 SGHRS, CDR2 YFSETQ. CDR3 protein: CASSSTRSGTGELFF. CDR3 sequence (DNA): TGCGCCAGCAGCTCCACCAGGAGCGGTACCGGGGAGCTGTTTTTT.